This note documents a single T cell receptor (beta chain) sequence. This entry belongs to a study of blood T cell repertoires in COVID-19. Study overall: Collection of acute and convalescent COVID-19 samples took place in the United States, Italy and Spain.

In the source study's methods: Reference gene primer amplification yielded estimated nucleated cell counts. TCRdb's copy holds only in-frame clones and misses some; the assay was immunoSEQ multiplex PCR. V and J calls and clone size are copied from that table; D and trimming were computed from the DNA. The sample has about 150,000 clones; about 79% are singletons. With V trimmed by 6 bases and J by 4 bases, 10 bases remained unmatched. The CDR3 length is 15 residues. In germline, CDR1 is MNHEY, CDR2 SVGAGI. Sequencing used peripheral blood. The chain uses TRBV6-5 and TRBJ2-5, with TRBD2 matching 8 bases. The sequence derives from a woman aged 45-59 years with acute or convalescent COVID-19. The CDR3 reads CASRHPTGGLETQYF. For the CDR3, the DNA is TGTGCCAGCAGACACCCGACGGGGGGGCTAGAGACCCAGTACTTC.